This T cell receptor (beta chain) was identified in a study of cytomegalovirus exposure and HLA in healthy donors. Primers: 60 Vbeta forward and 13 Jbeta reverse. Profiling relied on immunoSEQ multiplex PCR, and the TCRdb table lists in-frame clones only, not all of them. The sample consists of roughly 150,000 clones, over 80% of them appearing once. J lost 1 base, V lost 1 base, and 2 bases had no gene match. The CDR3 totals 15 residues. Germline CDR1 and CDR2: KGHSH and LQKENI. V gene TRBV18 combines with J gene TRBJ2-3, with 7 bases aligning to TRBD1. This TCR derives from a boy aged 2 to 10 in good health and CMV-seronegative. The sequenced sample consisted of PBMCs. As DNA, the CDR3 is TGTGCCAGCTCACCACGGGGGACAGGCACAGATACGCAGTATTTT. Its translation is CASSPRGTGTDTQYF. Full variable domain (rest looked up from reference TRBV18 and TRBJ2-3): NAGVMQNPRHLVRRRGQEARLRCSPMKGHSHVYWYRQLPEEGLKFMVYLQKENIIDESGMPKERFSAEFPKEGPSILRIQQVVRGDSAAYFCASSPRGTGTDTQYFGPGTRLTVL.